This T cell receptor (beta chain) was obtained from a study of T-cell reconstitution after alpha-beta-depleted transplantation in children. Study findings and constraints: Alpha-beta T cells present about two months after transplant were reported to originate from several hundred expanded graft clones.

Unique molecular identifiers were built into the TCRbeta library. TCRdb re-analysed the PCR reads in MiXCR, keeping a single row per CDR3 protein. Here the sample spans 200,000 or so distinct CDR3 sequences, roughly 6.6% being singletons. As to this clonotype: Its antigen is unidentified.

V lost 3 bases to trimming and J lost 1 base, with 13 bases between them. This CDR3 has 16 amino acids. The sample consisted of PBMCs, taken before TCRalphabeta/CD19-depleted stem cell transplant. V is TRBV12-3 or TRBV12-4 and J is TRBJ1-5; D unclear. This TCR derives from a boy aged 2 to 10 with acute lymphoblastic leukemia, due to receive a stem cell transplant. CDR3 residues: CASSLGSGKSNQPQHF. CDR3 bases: TGTGCCAGCAGTTTGGGGAGTGGGAAAAGCAATCAGCCCCAGCATTTT.